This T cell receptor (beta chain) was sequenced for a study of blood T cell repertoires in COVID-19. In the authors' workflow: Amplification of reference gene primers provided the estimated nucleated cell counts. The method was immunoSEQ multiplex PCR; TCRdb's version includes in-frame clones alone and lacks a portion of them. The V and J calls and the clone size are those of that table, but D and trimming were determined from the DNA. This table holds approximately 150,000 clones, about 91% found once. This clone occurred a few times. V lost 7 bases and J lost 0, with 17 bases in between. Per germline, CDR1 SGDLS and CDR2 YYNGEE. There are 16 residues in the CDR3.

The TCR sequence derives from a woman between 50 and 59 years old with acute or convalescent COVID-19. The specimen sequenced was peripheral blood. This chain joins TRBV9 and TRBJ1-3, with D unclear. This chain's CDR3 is CASAKRVEASGNTIYF. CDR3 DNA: TGTGCCAGCGCCAAAAGGGTGGAGGCCTCTGGAAACACCATATATTTT.